The 12 T cell receptor beta chains listed next were all sequenced from one sample in a study of response to subunit inactivated influenza vaccine (dated 2018 in TCRdb). The library relied on RT-PCR. The listed sequencing device is Illumina HiSeq 2500. TCRdb applied fastp at Q25 and MiXCR to the public reads, then kept only in-frame beta chains. CDR3 protein duplicates are merged, each entry listing the most common genes and DNA. This sample holds about 780,000 distinct CDR3 sequences; roughly 18% were observed only once. In total, the top ten clones hold roughly a tenth of the sample. Sequencing was performed on PBMCs from blood, taken approximately 5 days after vaccination. Source of these receptors: a man in his fifties who received an inactivated influenza vaccine. Donor details come from another sample of the same person, matched by shared clones.

This chain joins TRBV5-5 and TRBJ2-7; D gene ambiguous. The CDR3 is made up of 15 amino acids. Germline lookup yields CDR1 SGHKS and CDR2 YYEKEE (reference sequence). Trimming removed 4 bases from V and 0 bases from J, with 14 bases in between. The CDR3 spells CASSRVVPSSYEQYF. Written as DNA, the CDR3 is TGTGCCAGCAGCCGCGTGGTGCCGAGCTCCTACGAGCAGTACTTC.

This clonotype showed up just a few times. The V call is TRBV10-3, the J call TRBJ1-4; no clear D. There are 14 residues in the CDR3. V gave up 3 bases and J gave up 8 bases, with 13 bases separating them. Germline CDR1 ENHRY, CDR2 SYGVKD. The CDR3 DNA is TGTGCCATCAGTGAAAACCGTAACGGCGAAAAACTGTTTTTT. It translates to CAISENRNGEKLFF.

A few counts support this clonotype. The V gene is TRBV7-2, the J gene TRBJ1-6; possible D gene TRBD1, 5 bases. V gave up 8 bases and J gave up 10 bases, with 27 bases separating them. From germline, CDR1 is SGHTA and CDR2 FQGNSA. The CDR3 sequence is 17 residues long. The CDR3 loop reads CASSVEVPGHGGSPLHF. DNA for the CDR3: TGTGCCAGCTCCGTAGAAGTACCAGGACATGGAGGCTCACCCCTCCACTTT. The full variable domain, rest sourced from reference TRBV7-2 and TRBJ1-6, is GAGVSQSPSNKVTEKGKDVELRCDPISGHTALYWYRQSLGQGLEFLIYFQGNSAPDKSGLPSDRFSAERTGGSVSTLTIQRTQQEDSAVYLCASSVEVPGHGGSPLHFGNGTRLTVT.

The chain has TRBV20-1 and TRBJ2-7; 8 positions match TRBD2. V was pared by 3 bases and J by 4 bases, with 5 bases of the junction left unmatched. CDR1 DFQATT and CDR2 SNEGSKA come from the germline V gene (reference sequence). The CDR3 has 13 amino acids. CDR3 nucleotide sequence: TGCAGTGCTAGGAGCGGCGGGAGGTACGAGCAGTACTTC. Translated: CSARSGGRYEQYF.

This clonotype has just a few counts. This chain links TRBV7-9 with TRBJ1-1; TRBD1 is a possible D gene (5 bases). CDR1 and CDR2 from the germline V gene are SEHNR and FQNEAQ (reference sequence). The V end was cut by 1 base, the J end by 6 bases, with 9 bases between. This CDR3 is 13 amino acids long. CDR3 region: CASSLVWDAEAFF. The DNA of the CDR3 is TGTGCCAGCAGCTTAGTGTGGGACGCTGAAGCTTTCTTT.

The chain is built from TRBV9 and TRBJ1-1, with D tentatively TRBD1 (5 bases). The V end lost 0 bases, the J end lost 3 bases, and 21 bases lay between the germline ends. This CDR3 spans 18 amino acids. Germline V gene sequence: CDR1 SGDLS, CDR2 YYNGEE. The CDR3: CASSVETAGGSYDTEAFF. CDR3 in DNA: TGTGCCAGCAGCGTAGAGACAGCCGGTGGGTCTTACGACACTGAAGCTTTCTTT.

This clonotype showed up just a few times. CDR3 protein: CASSFGGLGEQYF. The CDR3 DNA reads as TGTGCCAGCAGCTTTGGGGGCCTAGGGGAGCAGTACTTC. The J gene is TRBJ2-7, the V gene TRBV5-5; the D gene is possibly TRBD1 (6 bases). This CDR3 region has 13 residues. Germline CDR1 SGHKS, CDR2 YYEKEE (reference sequence). Between the trimmed V and J ends, which lost 2 bases and 7 bases, there was a span of 13 bases.

This clonotype was seen just once. CDR3 sequence reads: CASSLLVTSSEQFF. The CDR3 DNA is TGTGCCAGCAGCTTATTGGTGACTAGCAGCGAGCAGTTCTTC. This chain joins TRBV7-9 and TRBJ2-1, with TRBD2 identical over 7 bases. This CDR3 has 14 residues. Trimming at V came to 2 bases and at J to 10 bases, leaving 8 bases not matched to a gene. The germline CDR1 and CDR2 sequences are SEHNR and FQNEAQ (reference sequence).

The rearrangement links TRBV2 to TRBJ2-1, with D perhaps matching TRBD1 or TRBD2 (5 bases each). The CDR3 contains 14 residues. The germline V gene encodes CDR1 SNHLY and CDR2 FYNNEI. Trimming pared 4 bases from V and 5 bases from J, leaving 12 bases between. CDR3 region: CASSGDGRHNEQFF. CDR3 nucleotides: TGTGCCAGCAGTGGGGACGGAAGACACAATGAGCAGTTCTTC.

This clonotype was recorded a few times. The gene calls are TRBV6-2 or TRBV6-3 and TRBJ2-7; TRBD2 matches at 9 bases. Germline V gene data show CDR1 as MNHEY and CDR2 as SVGEGT. This CDR3 has 15 residues. The V and J ends lost 6 bases and 5 bases, in that order; junction bases with no gene match: 11. The chain's CDR3 is CASSRTLAGVNEQYF. The CDR3 DNA is TGTGCCAGCAGCCGAACTTTAGCGGGAGTCAACGAGCAGTACTTC.

In the case of this clonotype: Given a much more abundant clone one base away, this may be a read error. The chain recombines TRBV12-3 or TRBV12-4 with TRBJ2-1, with D perhaps matching TRBD2 (6 bases). There are 13 residues in the CDR3. V lost 5 bases, J lost 5 bases, and 10 bases lay in between. The CDR3 spells CASSIRTNNEQFF. CDR3 nucleotides: TGTGCCAGCAGTATCAGGACTAACAATGAGCAGTTCTTC.

In this sample, this clonotype turned up a few times. The chain employs TRBV20-1 and TRBJ2-7, with TRBD1 identical over 7 bases. Germline V CDR1 and CDR2: DFQATT, SNEGSKA (reference sequence). V shed 0 bases, J shed 5 bases, and the junction held 7 bases outside the gene matches. CDR3 length equals 14 residues. CDR3 nucleotides: TGCAGTGCTAGAGATGGGGGACAGCTAAACGAGCAGTACTTC. Protein sequence: CSARDGGQLNEQYF.